The rows below give T cell receptor beta chains drawn from one sample of a study of T cell changes during pregnancy in multiple sclerosis. Generated by immunoSEQ multiplex PCR, the TCRdb table keeps only in-frame clones and is missing some. This sample has 90,000 to 100,000 clones, with 90% to 95% found just once. The specimen comprised peripheral blood, sampled in the first trimester of pregnancy. The receptors originated from a female donor with multiple sclerosis, enrolled in a pregnancy study. The CDR3 runs from the conserved cysteine through the conserved F or W. The D gene is left open where the match is weak. Size is omitted from some rows. Given values are once, few, many or a class for expanded clones.

D | J | size | V | CDR3 | DNA
TRBD2 | TRBJ2-2 | . | TRBV7-9 | CASSLLAANTGELFF | TGTGCCAGCAGCTTACTAGCGGCGAACACCGGGGAGCTGTTTTTT
. | TRBJ1-1 | . | TRBV2 | CASSESGQMNTEAFF | TGTGCCAGCAGTGAGTCTGGACAGATGAACACTGAAGCTTTCTTT
TRBD1 | TRBJ2-7 | . | TRBV7-9 | CASSSPGQGDYEQYF | TGTGCCAGCAGCTCACCGGGACAGGGTGATTACGAGCAGTACTTC
. | TRBJ1-4 | . | TRBV19 | CASSWAEREEKLFF | TGTGCCAGTAGTTGGGCAGAGAGGGAAGAAAAACTGTTTTTT
TRBD2 | TRBJ2-7 | . | TRBV7-8 | CASSFGLAGGSSYEQYF | TGTGCCAGCAGCTTCGGGCTAGCGGGGGGCAGTTCCTACGAGCAGTACTTC
. | TRBJ1-3 | few | TRBV29-1 | CSVVAGNTIYF | TGCAGCGTCGTAGCTGGAAACACCATATATTTT
TRBD1 | TRBJ1-1 | . | TRBV5-1 | CASSLRAGTGGSNTEAFF | TGCGCCAGCAGCTTGCGGGCCGGGACAGGGGGCTCGAACACTGAAGCTTTCTTT
. | TRBJ2-1 | once | TRBV5-1 | CASSLELAGRYNEQFF | TGCGCCAGCAGCTTGGAACTGGCAGGCCGGTACAATGAGCAGTTCTTC
. | TRBJ2-7 | . | TRBV27 | CASSLGWEDPYEQYF | TGTGCCAGCAGTTTAGGCTGGGAGGACCCCTACGAGCAGTACTTC
TRBD1 | TRBJ1-2 | . | TRBV7-2 | CASSQNRQGLGYTF | TGTGCCAGCAGCCAAAACCGACAGGGACTTGGCTACACCTTC
. | TRBJ1-1 | . | TRBV19 | CASSGWLWGDTEAFF | TGTGCCAGTAGTGGGTGGTTGTGGGGCGACACTGAAGCTTTCTTT
TRBD1 | TRBJ1-5 | . | TRBV5-8 | CASSFGQVSNQPQHF | TGTGCCAGCAGCTTCGGACAGGTTAGCAATCAGCCCCAGCATTTT
TRBD1 | TRBJ2-4 | . | TRBV29-1 | CSVEFPHRGLDIQYF | TGCAGCGTTGAGTTCCCTCACAGGGGGCTAGACATTCAGTACTTC
. | TRBJ1-1 | once | TRBV9 | CASSVGGANTEAFF | TGTGCCAGCAGCGTAGGGGGCGCGAACACTGAAGCTTTCTTT
TRBD2 | TRBJ2-5 | . | TRBV5-4 | CASSLSSGGALETQYF | TGTGCCAGCAGCTTGAGCAGCGGGGGGGCCTTAGAGACCCAGTACTTC
TRBD2 | TRBJ2-5 | . | TRBV5-1 | CASSLAGGELQETQYF | TGCGCCAGCAGCTTGGCGGGGGGTGAACTACAAGAGACCCAGTACTTC
. | TRBJ2-5 | . | TRBV10-1 | CASSESGTPLQYF | TGCGCCAGCAGTGAGTCGGGGACTCCTCTCCAGTACTTC
TRBD1 | TRBJ1-1 | . | TRBV6-5 | CASSYGTGDVYTEAFF | TGTGCCAGCAGTTACGGGACAGGGGACGTGTACACTGAAGCTTTCTTT
TRBD2 | TRBJ2-6 | . | TRBV6-1 | CASSGEGSGANVLTF | TGTGCCAGCTCGGGGGAGGGCTCTGGGGCCAACGTCCTGACTTTC
. | TRBJ1-5 | . | TRBV18 | CASSPRRGQPQHF | TGTGCCAGCTCACCACGGCGGGGTCAGCCCCAGCATTTT
TRBD2 | TRBJ2-4 | . | TRBV5-4 | CASSTVAGGAKNIQYF | TGTGCCAGCAGCACCGTAGCGGGGGGAGCCAAAAACATTCAGTACTTC
. | TRBJ2-5 | . | TRBV5-1 | CASRRSQGETQYF | TGCGCCAGCAGGAGGTCCCAAGGCGAGACCCAGTACTTC
TRBD2 | TRBJ2-7 | . | TRBV18 | CASSPPFARGASYEQYF | TGTGCCAGCTCACCACCCTTCGCGCGGGGGGCCTCCTACGAGCAGTACTTC
TRBD1 | TRBJ2-1 | . | TRBV5-4 | CASTHPGTGGDEQFF | TGTGCCAGCACCCATCCCGGGACAGGGGGCGATGAGCAGTTCTTC
. | TRBJ1-3 | few | TRBV6-5 | CATVKRNTIYF | TGTGCCACCGTTAAGAGGAACACCATATATTTT
. | TRBJ2-7 | once | TRBV15 | CATSIGADEQYF | TGTGCCACCAGCATTGGGGCGGACGAGCAGTACTTC
TRBD1 | TRBJ1-2 | . | TRBV5-1 | CASSPRDREFPNYGYTF | TGCGCCAGCAGCCCCCGGGACAGGGAATTTCCTAACTATGGCTACACCTTC
. | TRBJ1-5 | . | TRBV21-1 | CASSHCEGAGGNQPQHF | TGTGCCAGCAGCCACTGCGAGGGGGCAGGGGGCAATCAGCCCCAGCATTTT
. | TRBJ1-2 | . | TRBV10-3 | CAISESSGAFGYTF | TGTGCCATCAGTGAGTCGTCAGGGGCTTTCGGCTACACCTTC
TRBD1 | TRBJ1-4 | . | TRBV5-1 | CASSLGDREAEKLFF | TGCGCCAGCAGCTTGGGGGACAGGGAGGCTGAAAAACTGTTTTTT
TRBD1 | TRBJ2-2 | once | TRBV18 | CASSKGQGNTGELFF | TGTGCCAGCTCGAAGGGACAGGGGAACACCGGGGAGCTGTTTTTT
. | TRBJ1-1 | . | TRBV6-1 | CASGGTVAFF | TGTGCCAGCGGGGGCACGGTGGCTTTCTTT
. | TRBJ2-7 | . | TRBV7-8 | CASSLASIRETDEQYF | TGTGCCAGCAGCTTAGCCTCAATCCGGGAGACAGACGAGCAGTACTTC
. | TRBJ2-7 | . | TRBV9 | CASSPQLLGRQYF | TGTGCCAGCAGCCCACAGCTCCTGGGGAGGCAGTACTTC
. | TRBJ2-5 | . | TRBV19 | CASIEGNPRETQYF | TGTGCCAGTATCGAGGGAAATCCAAGAGAGACCCAGTACTTC
TRBD1 | TRBJ1-6 | . | TRBV7-9 | CASSFGGTGSSYNSPLHF | TGTGCCAGCAGCTTTGGTGGGACAGGGAGCTCCTATAATTCACCCCTCCACTTT
TRBD2 | TRBJ2-7 | . | TRBV7-3 | CASSGGGAADYEQYF | TGTGCCAGCAGCGGGGGAGGGGCGGCGGACTACGAGCAGTACTTC
. | TRBJ1-3 | . | TRBV5-6 | CASSLWQGKKSGNTIYF | TGTGCCAGCAGCTTATGGCAGGGCAAGAAATCTGGAAACACCATATATTTT
. | TRBJ2-5 | . | TRBV7-2 | CASSLETGTSETQYF | TGTGCCAGCAGCTTAGAGACAGGAACCTCGGAGACCCAGTACTTC
. | TRBJ1-2 | . | TRBV25-1 | CASSESYEGTGYTF | TGTGCCAGCAGTGAATCTTACGAGGGCACTGGCTACACCTTC
TRBD1 | TRBJ2-4 | . | TRBV11-2 | CASSPIPRQGRQYF | TGTGCCAGCAGCCCAATTCCCCGACAGGGAAGGCAGTACTTC
. | TRBJ2-1 | once | TRBV5-4 | CASSFAASDYNEQFF | TGTGCCAGCAGCTTCGCGGCTAGCGACTACAATGAGCAGTTCTTC
TRBD1 | TRBJ2-7 | . | TRBV13 | CASSRGQPYEQYF | TGTGCCAGCAGCAGGGGGCAGCCCTACGAGCAGTACTTC
. | TRBJ1-4 | . | TRBV7-6 | CASSFAPDGGEKLFF | TGTGCCAGCAGCTTTGCCCCGGACGGGGGTGAAAAACTGTTTTTT
. | TRBJ2-2 | . | TRBV5-1 | CASSFRGQNTGELFF | TGCGCCAGCAGCTTCAGGGGCCAGAACACCGGGGAGCTGTTTTTT
. | TRBJ2-2 | . | TRBV5-5 | CASSSDGRPNTGELFF | TGTGCCAGCAGCTCCGATGGGCGACCGAACACCGGGGAGCTGTTTTTT
TRBD1 | TRBJ1-1 | . | TRBV15 | CATSRGDSNTEAFF | TGTGCCACCAGCAGAGGGGACAGTAACACTGAAGCTTTCTTT
. | TRBJ1-3 | . | TRBV7-2 | CASSLVGGSGNTIYF | TGTGCCAGCAGCTTAGTAGGGGGCTCTGGAAACACCATATATTTT
TRBD1 | TRBJ1-3 | once | TRBV15 | CATSPDRGNTIYF | TGTGCCACCAGCCCGGACAGGGGAAACACCATATATTTT